These T cell receptor beta chains were read from a single sample in a study of shared clonotypes between healthy human individuals. Assay used: immunoSEQ multiplex PCR; TCRdb lists only in-frame clones, some missing. Among fewer than 3 million clones listed, 80% to 95% were seen once. The sample comprised naive CD4+ T cells from PBMCs. Receptor source: a man younger than 35 in good health. Some clones in this sample may be carry-over from other donors' samples. Each CDR3 is given with its conserved first and last residue. Each record gives: CDR3 protein, CDR3 DNA, clone size, V gene, D gene, J gene. D genes are given only for firm matches. Clone size appears in some rows only: once, few, many, or a class for an expanded clone.

CDR3: CASSSGQRNTGELFF
DNA: TGTGCCAGCAGCTCGGGACAGAGAAACACCGGGGAGCTGTTTTTT
size: .
V: TRBV28
D: TRBD1
J: TRBJ2-2

CDR3: CASSPPLGNQPQHF
DNA: TGTGCCAGTAGCCCCCCACTGGGGAATCAGCCCCAGCATTTT
size: .
V: TRBV19
D: .
J: TRBJ1-5

CDR3: CASSGGRGGANVLTF
DNA: TGTGCCAGCTCTGGCGGGAGGGGTGGGGCCAACGTCCTGACTTTC
size: .
V: TRBV28
D: TRBD2
J: TRBJ2-6

CDR3: CASSFDSPYEQYF
DNA: TGCGCCAGCAGCTTTGATTCACCCTACGAGCAGTACTTC
size: .
V: TRBV5-1
D: .
J: TRBJ2-7

CDR3: CASSIQGWNTEAFF
DNA: TGTGCCAGCAGCATACAGGGTTGGAACACTGAAGCTTTCTTT
size: .
V: TRBV11-2
D: .
J: TRBJ1-1

CDR3: CASSLGGGKETQYF
DNA: TGCGCCAGCAGCTTGGGGGGCGGGAAAGAGACCCAGTACTTC
size: .
V: TRBV5-1
D: .
J: TRBJ2-5

CDR3: CASSLLGLAGVYEQYF
DNA: TGCGCCAGCAGCCTTCTAGGACTAGCGGGAGTCTACGAGCAGTACTTC
size: .
V: TRBV5-1
D: TRBD2
J: TRBJ2-7

CDR3: CASSSNRDTEAFF
DNA: TGTGCCAGCAGCTCTAACAGGGACACTGAAGCTTTCTTT
size: few
V: TRBV7-3
D: .
J: TRBJ1-1

CDR3: CASSSTERSEAFF
DNA: TGCGCCAGCAGCTCAACAGAGCGTTCTGAAGCTTTCTTT
size: .
V: TRBV5-1
D: .
J: TRBJ1-1

CDR3: CASSVVGGPVHEQYF
DNA: TGTGCCAGCAGCGTAGTCGGCGGACCGGTCCACGAGCAGTACTTC
size: .
V: TRBV9
D: .
J: TRBJ2-7

CDR3: CASSLAGTVINYGYTF
DNA: TGTGCCAGCAGTTTAGCGGGTACAGTAATTAACTATGGCTACACCTTC
size: .
V: TRBV28
D: .
J: TRBJ1-2

CDR3: CASSLRQGKGFF
DNA: TGTGCCAGCAGTTTGAGGCAGGGAAAAGGTTTCTTT
size: .
V: TRBV28
D: .
J: TRBJ1-1

CDR3: CASSSIDRVEEKLFF
DNA: TGTGCCAGCAGTTCGATTGACAGGGTGGAGGAAAAACTGTTTTTT
size: once
V: TRBV28
D: TRBD1
J: TRBJ1-4

CDR3: CASSYPGTSDNEQFF
DNA: TGTGCCAGCAGCTACCCCGGGACTAGCGACAATGAGCAGTTCTTC
size: .
V: TRBV7-9
D: TRBD2
J: TRBJ2-1

CDR3: CASSGGSGSVYEQYF
DNA: TGTGCCAGCAGCGGGGGGTCCGGGAGCGTCTACGAGCAGTACTTC
size: .
V: TRBV9
D: .
J: TRBJ2-7

CDR3: CAISESEDRLTNTGELFF
DNA: TGTGCCATCAGTGAGTCCGAAGACAGGCTTACGAACACCGGGGAGCTGTTTTTT
size: .
V: TRBV10-3
D: .
J: TRBJ2-2

CDR3: CASSPEQGQTYNEQFF
DNA: TGTGCCAGCAGTCCTGAACAGGGGCAAACCTACAATGAGCAGTTCTTC
size: .
V: TRBV6-4
D: TRBD1
J: TRBJ2-1

CDR3: CASSFSGSMDTQYF
DNA: TGTGCCAGCAGCTTCAGCGGGAGCATGGATACGCAGTATTTT
size: .
V: TRBV5-6
D: TRBD2
J: TRBJ2-3

CDR3: CASSLEMGLASYNEQFF
DNA: TGTGCCAGCAGCTTAGAAATGGGACTAGCGTCGTACAATGAGCAGTTCTTC
size: .
V: TRBV7-6
D: TRBD2
J: TRBJ2-1

CDR3: CASSLVGGFNEKLFF
DNA: TGCGCCAGCAGCCTGGTCGGTGGTTTTAATGAAAAACTGTTTTTT
size: once
V: TRBV5-1
D: .
J: TRBJ1-4

CDR3: CASSQAARSNQPQHF
DNA: TGTGCCAGCAGCCAAGCTGCCAGAAGCAATCAGCCCCAGCATTTT
size: .
V: TRBV4-2
D: .
J: TRBJ1-5

CDR3: CASSLRTGTGELFF
DNA: TGTGCCAGCTCCCTAAGGACGGGGACCGGGGAGCTGTTTTTT
size: .
V: TRBV18
D: .
J: TRBJ2-2

CDR3: CACKRREGHYNEQFF
DNA: TGTGCCTGTAAGCGGCGGGAGGGCCACTACAATGAGCAGTTCTTC
size: .
V: TRBV30
D: TRBD2
J: TRBJ2-1

CDR3: CASSLQVGGEQFF
DNA: TGTGCCAGCAGCCTGCAAGTGGGCGGTGAGCAGTTCTTC
size: .
V: TRBV7-2
D: .
J: TRBJ2-1

CDR3: CASSLGSAGRTYEQYF
DNA: TGTGCCAGCAGCTTGGGCTCCGCAGGGCGGACCTACGAGCAGTACTTC
size: .
V: TRBV5-4
D: .
J: TRBJ2-7

CDR3: CASSYFIGQGQETQYF
DNA: TGCGCCAGCAGCTACTTCATAGGACAGGGCCAAGAGACCCAGTACTTC
size: .
V: TRBV5-1
D: TRBD1
J: TRBJ2-5

CDR3: CATSGTGVETQYF
DNA: TGTGCCACCAGCGGGACAGGGGTTGAGACCCAGTACTTC
size: .
V: TRBV15
D: TRBD1
J: TRBJ2-5

CDR3: CASSPEGGFGYTF
DNA: TGTGCCAGCAGCCCAGAGGGGGGGTTTGGCTACACCTTC
size: once
V: TRBV9
D: .
J: TRBJ1-2

CDR3: CASSPGRTSGSNEQFF
DNA: TGCGCCAGCAGCCCAGGTAGGACTAGCGGGAGTAATGAGCAGTTCTTC
size: .
V: TRBV4-1
D: TRBD2
J: TRBJ2-1

CDR3: CASSPHTDTQYF
DNA: TGTGCCAGCAGTCCTCACACAGATACGCAGTATTTT
size: .
V: TRBV27
D: .
J: TRBJ2-3

CDR3: CASSVGRSEAPFYTF
DNA: TGTGCCAGCAGCGTAGGTCGGTCAGAGGCTCCCTTCTACACCTTC
size: .
V: TRBV9
D: .
J: TRBJ1-2

CDR3: CASSHRDRLSNEQFF
DNA: TGTGCCAGCAGCCACCGGGACAGGTTAAGCAATGAGCAGTTCTTC
size: few
V: TRBV5-5
D: TRBD1
J: TRBJ2-1

CDR3: CASSFSDRGGNQPQHF
DNA: TGTGCCAGCAGTTTTTCCGACAGGGGAGGCAATCAGCCCCAGCATTTT
size: .
V: TRBV2
D: TRBD1
J: TRBJ1-5

CDR3: CASTPTVSGNTIYF
DNA: TGTGCCAGCACCCCGACAGTCTCTGGAAACACCATATATTTT
size: .
V: TRBV9
D: .
J: TRBJ1-3

CDR3: CASTVSGDLWTANTEAFF
DNA: TGTGCCAGCACCGTGTCGGGGGACCTGTGGACGGCGAACACTGAAGCTTTCTTT
size: .
V: TRBV5-8
D: .
J: TRBJ1-1

CDR3: CASSYARGSSGANVLTF
DNA: TGTGCCAGCAGTTACGCCCGGGGGAGCTCTGGGGCCAACGTCCTGACTTTC
size: once
V: TRBV28
D: .
J: TRBJ2-6

CDR3: CASSSGTGGGQTQYF
DNA: TGTGCCAGCAGCTCCGGGACAGGGGGCGGACAGACCCAGTACTTC
size: .
V: TRBV7-2
D: TRBD1
J: TRBJ2-5

CDR3: CASNEGDLETEAFF
DNA: TGTGCCAGCAATGAAGGGGATTTGGAAACTGAAGCTTTCTTT
size: .
V: TRBV28
D: .
J: TRBJ1-1

CDR3: CASSPPTSANYEQYF
DNA: TGTGCCAGCAGTCCCCCGACTAGCGCCAACTACGAGCAGTACTTC
size: .
V: TRBV28
D: TRBD2
J: TRBJ2-7

CDR3: CASGLWSSGNTIYF
DNA: TGTGCCAGCGGCCTCTGGAGCTCTGGAAACACCATATATTTT
size: .
V: TRBV6-6
D: .
J: TRBJ1-3

CDR3: CASSFGLAVSYEQYF
DNA: TGTGCCAGCAGTTTCGGTTTAGCGGTCTCCTACGAGCAGTACTTC
size: .
V: TRBV6-5
D: .
J: TRBJ2-7